These T cell receptor beta chains were read from a single sample in a study of blood T cell repertoires in COVID-19. Clones were read by immunoSEQ multiplex PCR, and TCRdb kept only the in-frame ones, dropping some. The sample consists of about 150,000 clones, approximately 90% of them appearing once. The sequenced material came from peripheral blood. The receptor source for this set is a young man with COVID-19, enrolled during active disease. Both conserved end residues are part of each CDR3. Fields, in order: V gene, J gene, CDR3 length, CDR3 protein.

>TRBV6-5|TRBJ1-1|15
CASSYSGTGNTEAFF
>TRBV2|TRBJ1-6|15
CASSEALRFNSPLHF
>TRBV28|TRBJ1-4|15
CASSLTGRGSEKLFF
>TRBV7-8|TRBJ2-3|16
CASSLADFASTDTQYF
>TRBV29-1|TRBJ1-1|11
CSVGPGSEAFF
>TRBV4-3|TRBJ2-1|15
CASRLRTWPEDEQFF
>TRBV18|TRBJ1-2|14
CASSPPGQPYGYTF
>TRBV29-1|TRBJ1-1|12
CSVGRGGNEAFF
>TRBV4-1|TRBJ1-1|14
CASSQGWAPAKAFF
>TRBV24-1|TRBJ1-5|14
CATAGPVSNQPQHF
>TRBV27|TRBJ2-3|17
CASSLLRLADSTDTQYF
>TRBV11-3|TRBJ2-1|13
CASSFAGINEQFF
>TRBV19|TRBJ1-1|14
CASSMAAGDTEAFF
>TRBV9|TRBJ2-2|16
CASSPTTGKNTGELFF
>TRBV11-2|TRBJ1-2|15
CASSLDPADFYGYTF
>TRBV19|TRBJ1-6|15
CASSTRYRVGSPLHF
>TRBV5-1|TRBJ1-5|15
CASSLGPYSNQPQHF
>TRBV19|TRBJ2-3|13
CASSKTSMDTQYF
>TRBV5-1|TRBJ2-7|17
CASSLYSGGEIPYEQYF
>TRBV7-3|TRBJ2-1|15
CASSLTARGWNEQFF
>TRBV7-2|TRBJ2-1|14
CASSLSPLYNEQFF
>TRBV24-1|TRBJ1-3|15
CATSDPGQPGNTIYF
>TRBV10-3|TRBJ2-3|16
CAISVPEGAHTDTQYF
>TRBV9|TRBJ2-5|15
CASSVDNSYQETQYF
>TRBV15|TRBJ1-2|17
CATSRENTASYSYGYTF
>TRBV11-3|TRBJ2-3|16
CASSSGTSGGTDTQYF
>TRBV2|TRBJ2-7|11
CASYGSNEQYF
>TRBV2|TRBJ2-7|13
CASSPGQGGEQYF
>TRBV30|TRBJ1-1|14
CAWLREPGNTEAFF
>TRBV4-3|TRBJ1-2|14
CASSQDPVTIGYTF
>TRBV3-1/TRBV3-2|TRBJ2-1|13
CASSEEWSNEQFF
>TRBV6-2/TRBV6-3|TRBJ2-3|13
CASSPTVLDTQYF
>TRBV27|TRBJ2-5|14
CASKKQGAWETQYF
>TRBV13|TRBJ1-2|14
CASSSPGQGMGYTF
>TRBV7-9|TRBJ2-5|14
CASSSIGGQETQYF
>TRBV11-2|TRBJ2-7|18
CASSLGIGVRQSPYEQYF
>TRBV10-2|TRBJ2-1|12
CASSGDREEQFF
>TRBV7-2|TRBJ2-1|16
CASSPRGGAGGNEQFF
>TRBV3-1/TRBV3-2|TRBJ2-1|19
CASSPPRGTGTGFYNEQFF
>TRBV30|TRBJ1-3|16
CAWHRDSFSSGNTIYF
>TRBV7-2|TRBJ1-5|15
CASSLGAGPNQPQHF
>TRBV15|TRBJ2-7|16
CATSRAWNRGRNEQYF
>TRBV10-3|TRBJ2-2|13
CAVDSLNTGELFF
>TRBV5-1|TRBJ2-7|16
CASSLAASGGTYEQYF
>TRBV7-9|TRBJ2-5|13
CASSSGDGETQYF
>TRBV4-3|TRBJ2-1|13
CASSPGRNNEQFF
>TRBV28|TRBJ1-6|15
CASSQQGVGNSPLHF
>TRBV4-2|TRBJ2-1|19
CASSPGSTFGGREANEQFF
>TRBV7-2|TRBJ2-1|12
CASSQFGQGWFF
>TRBV6-2/TRBV6-3|TRBJ1-4|19
CASSYSTGNGFATNEKLLF
>TRBV3-1/TRBV3-2|TRBJ2-3|14
CASSQDVRRNTQYF
>TRBV5-6|TRBJ2-7|13
CASSWGQLYEQYF
>TRBV19|TRBJ1-2|15
CASTTLGQGVYGYTF
>TRBV7-9|TRBJ2-5|17
CASSLLGLAGYQETQYF
>TRBV2|TRBJ2-5|13
CASDRGLGETQYF
>TRBV3-1/TRBV3-2|TRBJ2-1|15
CASSQDLAGVNEQFF
>TRBV28|TRBJ2-7|15
CASSFNAGDSYEQYF
>TRBV29-1|TRBJ1-3|14
CSVAQAEAGNTIYF
>TRBV5-1|TRBJ2-7|12
CASSFGQREQYF
>TRBV11-2|TRBJ1-3|17
CASSYSWYRGSGNTIYF